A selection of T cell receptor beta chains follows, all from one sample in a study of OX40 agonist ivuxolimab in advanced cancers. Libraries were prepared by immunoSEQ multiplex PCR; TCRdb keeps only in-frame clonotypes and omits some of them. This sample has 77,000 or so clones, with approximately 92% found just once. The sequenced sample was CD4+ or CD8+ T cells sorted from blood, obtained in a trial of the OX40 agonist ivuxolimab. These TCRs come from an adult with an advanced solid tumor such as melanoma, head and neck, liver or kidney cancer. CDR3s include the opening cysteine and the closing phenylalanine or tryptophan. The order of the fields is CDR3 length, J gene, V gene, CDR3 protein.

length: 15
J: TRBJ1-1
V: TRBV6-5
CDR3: CASSYSMGQGSEAFF

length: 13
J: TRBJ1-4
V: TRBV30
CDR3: CAWTGGVGEKLFF

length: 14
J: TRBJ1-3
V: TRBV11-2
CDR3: CASSSVRSGNTIYF

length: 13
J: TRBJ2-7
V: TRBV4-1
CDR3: CASRGPEGSEQYF

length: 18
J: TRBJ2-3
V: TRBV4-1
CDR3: CASSQVGGLAGRTDTQYF

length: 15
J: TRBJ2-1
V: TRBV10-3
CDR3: CAIRTDRGSMYEQFF

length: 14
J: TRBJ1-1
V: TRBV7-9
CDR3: CASSFGHPNTEAFF

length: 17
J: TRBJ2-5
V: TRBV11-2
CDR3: CASSLDRWQGGQETQYF

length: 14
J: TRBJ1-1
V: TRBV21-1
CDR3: CASSKGSVNTEAFF

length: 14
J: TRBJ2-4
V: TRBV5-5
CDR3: CASSPVGQGIIQYF

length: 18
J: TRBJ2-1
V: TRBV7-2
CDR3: CASSLVPPGLAGYNEQFF

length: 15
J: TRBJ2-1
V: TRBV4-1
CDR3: CASSQGSGLYNEQFF

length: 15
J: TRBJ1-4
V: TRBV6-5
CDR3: CASGAGGLRNEKLFF

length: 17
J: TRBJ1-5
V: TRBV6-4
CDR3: CASSDDAEHDSNQPQHF

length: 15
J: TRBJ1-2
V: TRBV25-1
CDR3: CASSEWGGATYGYTF

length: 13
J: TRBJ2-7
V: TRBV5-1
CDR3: CASSGGGLVEQYF

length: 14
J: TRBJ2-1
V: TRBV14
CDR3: CASSHLQGPNEQFF

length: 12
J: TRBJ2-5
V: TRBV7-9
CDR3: CASSFSVETQYF

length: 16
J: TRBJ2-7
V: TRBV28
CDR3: CASSLLKIGSSYEQYF

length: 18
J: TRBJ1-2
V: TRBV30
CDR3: CAWSATQPRRGEFYGYTF

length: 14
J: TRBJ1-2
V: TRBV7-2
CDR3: CASRLDGTSYGYTF

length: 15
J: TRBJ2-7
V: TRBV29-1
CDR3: CSVEEGRPNSYEQYF

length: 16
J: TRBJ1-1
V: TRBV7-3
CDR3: CASKGISGGMGTEAFF

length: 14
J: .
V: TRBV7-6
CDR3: CASSLTGRADEQYF

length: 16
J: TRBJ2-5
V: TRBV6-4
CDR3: CASSDYLSEPQETQYF

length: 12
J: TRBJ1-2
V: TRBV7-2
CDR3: CASSLRGYGYTF

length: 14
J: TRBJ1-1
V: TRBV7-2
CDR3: CASSLLGGTTEAFF

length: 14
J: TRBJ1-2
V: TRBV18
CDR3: CASSPRGRAYGYTF

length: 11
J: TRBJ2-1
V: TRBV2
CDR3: CASSEWDEQFF

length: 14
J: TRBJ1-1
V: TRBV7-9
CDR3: CASSSQGEDTEAFF

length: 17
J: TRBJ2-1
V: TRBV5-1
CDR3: CASSSILAGGTYNEQFF

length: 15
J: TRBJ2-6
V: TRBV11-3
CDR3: CASSQQGSGANVLTF

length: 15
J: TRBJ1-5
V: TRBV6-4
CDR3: CASIGVRTENQPQHF

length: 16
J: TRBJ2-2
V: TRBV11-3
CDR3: CASSPMGLPNTGELFF

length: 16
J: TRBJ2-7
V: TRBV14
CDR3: CASSQTRRGITYEQYF

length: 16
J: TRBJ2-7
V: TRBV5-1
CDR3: CASSWRRTSSPYEQYF

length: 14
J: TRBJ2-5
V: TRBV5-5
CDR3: CASSIPRSGETQYF

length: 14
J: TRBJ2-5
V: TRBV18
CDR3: CASSRREEQETQYF

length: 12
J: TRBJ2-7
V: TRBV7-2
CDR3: CASSLSSYEQYF

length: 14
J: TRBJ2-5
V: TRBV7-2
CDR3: CASSGTGNSETQYF

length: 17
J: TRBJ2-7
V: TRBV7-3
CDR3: CASSFPGLAAVSYEQYF

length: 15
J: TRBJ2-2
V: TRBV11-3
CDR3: CASSSGTVRTGELFF

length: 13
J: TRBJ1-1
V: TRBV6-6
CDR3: CASSYEGTTEAFF

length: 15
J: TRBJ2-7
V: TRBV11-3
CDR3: CASSLGPTGIHEQYF

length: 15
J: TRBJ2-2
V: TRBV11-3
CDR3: CASSADRRDTGELFF

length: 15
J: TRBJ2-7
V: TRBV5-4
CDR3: CASRGGVSSSYEQYF

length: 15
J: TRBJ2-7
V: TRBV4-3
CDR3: CASSQDLNGAYEQYF

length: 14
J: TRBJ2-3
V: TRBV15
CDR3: CATSGGQTTDTQYF

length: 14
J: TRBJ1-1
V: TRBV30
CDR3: CAWCRQGRIAEAFF

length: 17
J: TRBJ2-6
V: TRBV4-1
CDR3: CASSRGQGASGANVLTF

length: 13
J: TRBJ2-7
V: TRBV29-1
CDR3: CSVGGRALYEQYF

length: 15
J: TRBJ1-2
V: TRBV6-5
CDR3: CASSKPSRSFYGYTF